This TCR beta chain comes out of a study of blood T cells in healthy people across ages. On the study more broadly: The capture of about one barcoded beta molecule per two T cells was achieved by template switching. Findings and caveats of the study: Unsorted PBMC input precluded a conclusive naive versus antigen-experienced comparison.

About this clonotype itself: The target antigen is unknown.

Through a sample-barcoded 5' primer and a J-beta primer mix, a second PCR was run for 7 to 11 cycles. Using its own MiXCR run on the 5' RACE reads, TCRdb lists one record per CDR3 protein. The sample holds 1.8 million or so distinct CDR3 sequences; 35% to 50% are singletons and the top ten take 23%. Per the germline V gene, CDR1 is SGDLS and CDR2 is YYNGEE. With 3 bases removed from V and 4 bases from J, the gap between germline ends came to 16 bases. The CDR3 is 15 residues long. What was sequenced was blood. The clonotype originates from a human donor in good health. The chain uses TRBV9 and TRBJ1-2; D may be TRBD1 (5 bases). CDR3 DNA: TGTGCCAGCAGCGGAGACAGTGGCCTAGGCTATGGCTACACCTTC. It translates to CASSGDSGLGYGYTF. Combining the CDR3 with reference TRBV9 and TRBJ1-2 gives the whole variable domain DSGVTQTPKHLITATGQRVTLRCSPRSGDLSVYWYQQSLDQGLQFLIQYYNGEERAKGNILERFSAQQFPDLHSELNLSSLELGDSALYFCASSGDSGLGYGYTFGSGTRLTVV.